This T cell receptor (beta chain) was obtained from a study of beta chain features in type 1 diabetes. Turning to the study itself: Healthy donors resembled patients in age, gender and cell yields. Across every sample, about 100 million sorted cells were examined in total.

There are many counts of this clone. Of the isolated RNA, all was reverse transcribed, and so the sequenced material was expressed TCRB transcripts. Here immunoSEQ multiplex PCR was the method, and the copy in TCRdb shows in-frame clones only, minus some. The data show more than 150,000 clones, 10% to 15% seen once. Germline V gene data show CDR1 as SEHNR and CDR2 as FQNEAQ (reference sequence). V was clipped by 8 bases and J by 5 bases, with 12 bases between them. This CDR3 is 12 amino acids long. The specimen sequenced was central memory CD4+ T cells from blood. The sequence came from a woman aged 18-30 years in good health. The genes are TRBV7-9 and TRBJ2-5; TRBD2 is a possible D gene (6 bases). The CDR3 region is CASRESAETQYF. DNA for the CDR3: TGTGCCAGCCGGGAGTCGGCGGAGACCCAGTACTTC.